The rows below give T cell receptor beta chains drawn from one sample of a study of T cell repertoires in cytomegalovirus infection. One entry per CDR3 protein, called by TCRdb with MiXCR from the reads. The sample shows approximately 630,000 distinct CDR3 sequences, roughly 26% of them seen only once. Specimen: CD8+ T cells from PBMCs. These receptors originate from a human donor in good health (CMV status not recorded). Some clones in this sample may be carry-over from other donors' samples. The CDR3 runs from the conserved cysteine through the conserved F or W. The D gene is left open where the match is weak. The size of a clone is reported for some rows only, either as once, few or many, or as a class for expanded clones.

J gene	clone size	V gene	D gene	CDR3 DNA	CDR3 protein
TRBJ2-7	many	TRBV7-8	TRBD1	TGTGCCAGCAGCTTCCCCGGGACAGCCTACGAGCAGTACTTC	CASSFPGTAYEQYF
TRBJ2-1	.	TRBV15	.	TGTGCCACCAGCAGAACACAAGATTTTACGAGCGATGAGCAGTTCTTC	CATSRTQDFTSDEQFF
TRBJ2-3	few	TRBV5-5	.	TGTGCCAGCAGCTTGGAATGGGGGGTCACAGATACGCAGTATTTT	CASSLEWGVTDTQYF
TRBJ1-1	many	TRBV12-3/TRBV12-4	TRBD1	TGTGCCAGCAGTGACGGGACAGATGAAGCTTTCTTT	CASSDGTDEAFF
TRBJ2-1	.	TRBV20-1	.	TGCAGTGCTAGGGGGGTGTCCTACAATGAGCAGTTCTTC	CSARGVSYNEQFF
TRBJ2-7	.	TRBV20-1	.	TGCAGTGCTAGTCGGGGTATCAGGAGTCCCTCCTACGAGCAGTACTTC	CSASRGIRSPSYEQYF
TRBJ2-3	few	TRBV6-6	TRBD2	TGTGCCAGCAGCCAGCGGGGCCGCACAGATACGCAGTATTTT	CASSQRGRTDTQYF
TRBJ1-3	.	TRBV20-1	TRBD1	TGCAGTGCTAGAGATAGGACAGGGGCCTCTGGAAACACCATATATTTT	CSARDRTGASGNTIYF
TRBJ1-1	.	TRBV7-6	.	TGTGCCAGCAGCCCTTCTGAGCACCTTCACGACGCTTTCTTT	CASSPSEHLHDAFF
TRBJ1-2	.	TRBV10-2	TRBD1	TGCGCCAGCAGCGCTGGGACAGCAACTAACTATGGCTACACCTTC	CASSAGTATNYGYTF
TRBJ2-1	.	TRBV28	.	TGTGCCAGCAGTCCCTTGGACCCGGAGAGGAATGAGCAGTTCTTC	CASSPLDPERNEQFF
TRBJ1-5	many	TRBV7-9	.	TGTGCCAGCAGCTTAGCCGGGGCGAATCAGCCCCAGCATTTT	CASSLAGANQPQHF
TRBJ1-1	few	TRBV19	.	TGTGCCAGTAGTTGGGGACACAAAGATGAAGCTTTCTTT	CASSWGHKDEAFF
TRBJ1-1	many	TRBV7-9	TRBD1	TGTGCCAGCAGCTCTTCAGGGGGCACTGAAGCTTTCTTT	CASSSSGGTEAFF
TRBJ1-2	many	TRBV6-5	.	TGTGCCAGCAGTTATGGGGATTCTAACTATGGCTACACCTTC	CASSYGDSNYGYTF